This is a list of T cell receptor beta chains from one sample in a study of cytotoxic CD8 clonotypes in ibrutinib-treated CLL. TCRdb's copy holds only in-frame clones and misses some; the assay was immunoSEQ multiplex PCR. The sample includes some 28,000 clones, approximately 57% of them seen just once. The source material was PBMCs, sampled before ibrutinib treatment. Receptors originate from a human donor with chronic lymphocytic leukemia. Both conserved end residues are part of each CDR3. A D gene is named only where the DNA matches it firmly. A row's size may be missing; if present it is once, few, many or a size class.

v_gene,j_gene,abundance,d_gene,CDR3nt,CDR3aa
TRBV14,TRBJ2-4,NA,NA,TGTGCCAGCAGCCAAGACCCAAGAGGGCGCGGTAGCAAAAACATTCAGTACTTC,CASSQDPRGRGSKNIQYF
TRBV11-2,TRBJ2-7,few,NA,TGTGCCAGCAGCTCATTAGTGTCGGGGGAGCCCGACGAGCAGTACTTC,CASSSLVSGEPDEQYF
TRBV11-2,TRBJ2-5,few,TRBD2,TGTGCCAGCAGCTTTGGACTAGCGGGGGCGTACCAAGAGACCCAGTACTTC,CASSFGLAGAYQETQYF
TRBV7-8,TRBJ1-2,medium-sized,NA,TGTGCCAGCAGCTTATCAGCAGGCTATGGCTACACCTTC,CASSLSAGYGYTF
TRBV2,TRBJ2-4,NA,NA,TGTGCCAGTCGGACGGGGGGCGAGGTTCAGTACTTC,CASRTGGEVQYF
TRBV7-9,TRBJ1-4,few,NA,TGTGCCAGCAGCTTGATGGGGGAGTTACGAAATGAAAAACTGTTTTTT,CASSLMGELRNEKLFF
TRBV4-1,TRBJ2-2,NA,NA,TGCGCCAGCAGCCAAAGGGTGAACACCGGGGAGCTGTTTTTT,CASSQRVNTGELFF
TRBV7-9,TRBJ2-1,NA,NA,TGTGCCAGCAGCTTAGATACAGACTACAATGAGCAGTTCTTC,CASSLDTDYNEQFF
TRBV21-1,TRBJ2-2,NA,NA,TGTGCCAGCACGACAGGGCCACCCGGGGAGCTGTTTTTT,CASTTGPPGELFF
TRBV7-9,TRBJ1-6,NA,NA,TGTGCCAGCAGCTCCCAGGGGAATTCACCCCTCCACTTT,CASSSQGNSPLHF
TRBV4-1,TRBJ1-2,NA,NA,TGCGCCAGCAGCCAAGTCGGAGCTAACTATGGCTACACCTTC,CASSQVGANYGYTF
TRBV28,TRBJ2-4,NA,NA,TGTGCCAGCAGTTGGGCCAGTACCAAAAACATTCAGTACTTC,CASSWASTKNIQYF
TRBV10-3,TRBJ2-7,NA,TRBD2,TGTGCCATCAGTGAGTGGCAGAGGGAGGGTATCTACGAGCAGTACTTC,CAISEWQREGIYEQYF
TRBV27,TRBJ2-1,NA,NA,TGTGCCAGCAGCCCACTGGCGTATTTCGGGGATGAGCAGTTCTTC,CASSPLAYFGDEQFF
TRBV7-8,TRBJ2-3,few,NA,TGTGCCAGCAGCTTAGACGAGGGGCCCACAGATACGCAGTATTTT,CASSLDEGPTDTQYF
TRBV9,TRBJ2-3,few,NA,TGTGCCAGCAGCGCGGGGGACAGTAGCACAGATACGCAGTATTTT,CASSAGDSSTDTQYF
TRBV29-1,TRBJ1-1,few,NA,TGCAGCGTTGATCAGGGCGGCGGCACTGAAGCTTTCTTT,CSVDQGGGTEAFF
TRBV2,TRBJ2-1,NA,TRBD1,TGTGCCAGGCAGGGGGCCAATGAGCAGTTCTTC,CARQGANEQFF
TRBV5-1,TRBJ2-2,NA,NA,TGCGCCAGCAGCTTCGAGGGCCGTGGCACCGGGGAGCTGTTTTTT,CASSFEGRGTGELFF
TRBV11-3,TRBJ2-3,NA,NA,TGTGCCAGCAGCTTAGATCCCGCGGGTACAGATACGCAGTATTTT,CASSLDPAGTDTQYF
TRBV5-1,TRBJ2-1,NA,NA,TGCGCCAGCAGCTCATACTACCCCACAAACAATGAGCAGTTCTTC,CASSSYYPTNNEQFF
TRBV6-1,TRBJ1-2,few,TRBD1,TGTGCCAGCACAACGACAGGGGGCGCGAGGTATGGCTACACCTTC,CASTTTGGARYGYTF
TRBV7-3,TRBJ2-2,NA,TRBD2,TGTGCCAGCAGCTTAGGAGCGGGAGGGCAGAACACCGGGGAGCTGTTTTTT,CASSLGAGGQNTGELFF
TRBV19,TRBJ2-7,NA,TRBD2,TGTGCCAGTAGTCCGACTAGCGAGGCCTACGAGCAGTACTTC,CASSPTSEAYEQYF
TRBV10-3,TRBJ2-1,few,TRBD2,TGTGCCATCAGTATAGTTACCAACCTTAGCGGGAGCTCCTACAATGAGCAGTTCTTC,CAISIVTNLSGSSYNEQFF
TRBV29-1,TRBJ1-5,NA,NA,TGCAGCGTGGGGGACAGCAATCAGCCCCAGCATTTT,CSVGDSNQPQHF
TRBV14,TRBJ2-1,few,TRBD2,TGTGCCAGCAGCACGACTTTAGCGGGACTTCGTAATGAGCAGTTCTTC,CASSTTLAGLRNEQFF
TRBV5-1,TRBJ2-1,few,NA,TGCGCCAGCAGCAGAAGACTGGAAAACAATGAGCAGTTCTTC,CASSRRLENNEQFF
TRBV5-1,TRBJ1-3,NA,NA,TGCGCCAGCAGCTTGGCCTTTACAGGCTCGGGTATAATCTCTGGAAACACCATATATTTT,CASSLAFTGSGIISGNTIYF
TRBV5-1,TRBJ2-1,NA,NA,TGCGCCAGCAGCTTGGCCGCAGATTACAATGAGCAGTTCTTC,CASSLAADYNEQFF
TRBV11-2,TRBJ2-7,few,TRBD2,TGTGCCAGCAGCCTATGGTCTAGCGGGACCTCATACGAGCAGTACTTC,CASSLWSSGTSYEQYF
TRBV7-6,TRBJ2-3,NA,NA,TGTGCCAGCAGCTTATGGGCCCGCCCTACAGATACGCAGTATTTT,CASSLWARPTDTQYF
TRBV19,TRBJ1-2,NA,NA,TGTGCCAGTAGTATAAGCCAGGGCCTTGGCGGCTACACCTTC,CASSISQGLGGYTF
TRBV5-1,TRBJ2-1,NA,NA,TGCGCCAGCAGCTTCGGGGCCTACAATGAGCAGTTCTTC,CASSFGAYNEQFF
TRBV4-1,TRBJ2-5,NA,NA,TGCGCCAGCAGCCCCTCGGAGGTCCAAGAGACCCAGTACTTC,CASSPSEVQETQYF
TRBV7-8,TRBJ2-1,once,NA,TGTGCCAGCAGCCACCAGGGGGGAGGCGGGTTGGTCAATGAGCAGTTCTTC,CASSHQGGGGLVNEQFF
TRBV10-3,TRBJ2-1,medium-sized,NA,TGTGCCATCAGTGACGGGGGCACCTACAATGAGCAGTTCTTC,CAISDGGTYNEQFF
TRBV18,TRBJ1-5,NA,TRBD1,TGTGCCAGCTCATCGTCCAGGGGGAGCAATCAGCCCCAGCATTTT,CASSSSRGSNQPQHF
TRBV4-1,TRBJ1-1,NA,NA,TGCGCCAGCAGTCATAATCGCGGGACACCCGGGAACACTGAAGCTTTCTTT,CASSHNRGTPGNTEAFF
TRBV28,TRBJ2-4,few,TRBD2,TGTGCCAGCAGTTTGACAGGGGGACTAGCGGGTACAGCCAAAAACATTCAGTACTTC,CASSLTGGLAGTAKNIQYF
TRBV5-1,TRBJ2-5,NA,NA,TGCGCCAGCAGCTCAGGCCCTTCCCTAGGGGAGCAAGAGACCCAGTACTTC,CASSSGPSLGEQETQYF
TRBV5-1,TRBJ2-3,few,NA,TGCGCCAGCAGCTTGGGGGGCACAGATACGCAGTATTTT,CASSLGGTDTQYF
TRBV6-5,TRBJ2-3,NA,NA,TGTGCCAGCAGAACGGGCCCTAGCACAGATACGCAGTATTTT,CASRTGPSTDTQYF
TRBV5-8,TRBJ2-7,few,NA,TGTGCCAGCAGCTTGTTAGGGTCCTCCTGGGAGCAGTACTTC,CASSLLGSSWEQYF
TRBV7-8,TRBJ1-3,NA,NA,TGTGCCAGCAGCTTAGACGGAAACTCTGGAAACACCATATATTTT,CASSLDGNSGNTIYF
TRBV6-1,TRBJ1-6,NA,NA,TGTGCCAGCAGTGAGGGGAGCTCCTATAATTCACCCCTCCACTTT,CASSEGSSYNSPLHF
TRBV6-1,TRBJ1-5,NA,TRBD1,TGTGCCAGCAGTGAAGCGACAGGGTTGCCCCAGCATTTT,CASSEATGLPQHF
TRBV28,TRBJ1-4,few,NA,TGTGCCAGCAGTCCCCACTCGAAAGGATATGGGCTGTTTTTT,CASSPHSKGYGLFF
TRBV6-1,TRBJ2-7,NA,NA,TGTGCCAGCAGCTTGGGAGGATACGAGCAGTACTTC,CASSLGGYEQYF
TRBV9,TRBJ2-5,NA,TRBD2,TGTGCCAGCAGCGTTCTAGCGGGGGGGCTGGAGACCCAGTACTTC,CASSVLAGGLETQYF
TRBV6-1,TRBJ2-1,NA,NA,TGTGCCAGCAGTAGGGGGAAATTGTCAAACAATGAGCAGTTCTTC,CASSRGKLSNNEQFF
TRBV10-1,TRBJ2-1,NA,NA,TGCGCCACCAAGGACGGGTACAATGAGCAGTTCTTC,CATKDGYNEQFF
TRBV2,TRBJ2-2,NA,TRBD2,TGTGCCAGCAGGGCGGGACTAGCGGGGGGGCGGACCGGGGAGCTGTTTTTT,CASRAGLAGGRTGELFF
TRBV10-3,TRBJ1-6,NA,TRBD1,TGTGCCATCAGTGGGGGACAGGGGAGCTTCGATCCCCTCCACTTT,CAISGGQGSFDPLHF
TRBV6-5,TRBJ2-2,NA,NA,TGTGCCAGCAGTACGATCGTGCCCGGGGAGCTGTTTTTT,CASSTIVPGELFF
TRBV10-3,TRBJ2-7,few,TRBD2,TGTGCCATCAGTGAGCCGTTAGCGGGAGCAAGCTCCTACGAGCAGTACTTC,CAISEPLAGASSYEQYF
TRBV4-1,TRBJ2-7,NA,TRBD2,TGCGCCAGCAGCCTAGTAATAGCGGGACCCTACGAGCAGTACTTC,CASSLVIAGPYEQYF
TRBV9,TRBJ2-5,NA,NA,TGTGCCAGCAGCGTATTACCGTCGTCTGTAGGACAAGAGACCCAGTACTTC,CASSVLPSSVGQETQYF